This T cell receptor beta chain was recorded in a study of blood T cell repertoires in COVID-19. For the study at large: Sites in the United States, Italy and Spain provided acute and convalescent COVID-19 samples. The cDNA or gDNA used as material had been derived from T cells, B-cell-depleted T cells, or PBMCs.

The CDR3 has 12 amino acids. Germline V lookup: CDR1 KGHSH, CDR2 LQKENI. V lost 5 bases, J lost 2 bases, and 6 bases lay in between. Authors' analysis steps: Reference gene primers were amplified, and this amplification served to estimate nucleated cell counts. Repertoires were generated with immunoSEQ multiplex PCR, while TCRdb's copy carries only in-frame clones and drops some. The D gene and trimming were derived from the DNA, and the V and J assignments and clone size from that table. This sample has over 100,000 clones, with around 87% found just once. The sequence derives from a man aged 45-65 years with active COVID-19. This chain joins TRBV18 and TRBJ2-5; the D is unclear. Sequenced material: peripheral blood. The CDR3 sequence is CASSARQETQYF. The CDR3 DNA sequence: TGTGCCAGCTCAGCTAGACAAGAGACCCAGTACTTC.